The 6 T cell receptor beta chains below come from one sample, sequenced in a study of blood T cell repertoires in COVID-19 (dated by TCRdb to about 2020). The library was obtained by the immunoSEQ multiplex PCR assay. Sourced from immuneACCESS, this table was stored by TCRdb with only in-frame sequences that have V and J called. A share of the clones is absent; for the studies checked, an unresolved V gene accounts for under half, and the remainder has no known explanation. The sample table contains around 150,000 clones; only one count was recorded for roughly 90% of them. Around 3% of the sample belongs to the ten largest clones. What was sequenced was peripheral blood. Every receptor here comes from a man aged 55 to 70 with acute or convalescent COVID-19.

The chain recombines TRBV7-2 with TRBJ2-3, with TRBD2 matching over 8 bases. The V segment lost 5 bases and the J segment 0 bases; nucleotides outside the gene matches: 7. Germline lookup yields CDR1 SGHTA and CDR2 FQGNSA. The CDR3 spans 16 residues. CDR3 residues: CASSPERGRSTDTQYF. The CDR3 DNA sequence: TGTGCCAGCAGCCCAGAGCGGGGGCGTAGCACAGATACGCAGTATTTT.

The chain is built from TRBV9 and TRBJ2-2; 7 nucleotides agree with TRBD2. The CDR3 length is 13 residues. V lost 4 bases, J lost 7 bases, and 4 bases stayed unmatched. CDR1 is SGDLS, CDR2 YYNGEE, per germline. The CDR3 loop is CASSPRGVGELFF. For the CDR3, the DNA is TGTGCCAGCAGCCCACGGGGGGTCGGGGAGCTGTTTTTT.

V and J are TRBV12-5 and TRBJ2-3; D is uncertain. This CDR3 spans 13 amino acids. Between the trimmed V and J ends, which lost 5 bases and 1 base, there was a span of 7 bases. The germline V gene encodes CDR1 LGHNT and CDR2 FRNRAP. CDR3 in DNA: TGTGCTAGTGGTAAAAGCGGCACAGATACGCAGTATTTT. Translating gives CASGKSGTDTQYF.

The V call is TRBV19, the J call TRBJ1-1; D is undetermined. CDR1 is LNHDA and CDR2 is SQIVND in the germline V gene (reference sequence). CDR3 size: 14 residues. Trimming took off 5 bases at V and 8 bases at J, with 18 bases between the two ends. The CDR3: CASSSTGILAEAFF. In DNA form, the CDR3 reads TGTGCCAGTAGTTCTACCGGGATCCTAGCAGAAGCTTTCTTT.

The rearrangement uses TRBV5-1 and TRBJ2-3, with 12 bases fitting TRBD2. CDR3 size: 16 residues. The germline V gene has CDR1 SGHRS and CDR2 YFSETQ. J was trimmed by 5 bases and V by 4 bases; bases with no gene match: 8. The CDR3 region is CASSPPLAGGGDTQYF. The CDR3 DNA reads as TGCGCCAGCAGCCCCCCACTAGCGGGGGGCGGAGATACGCAGTATTTT.

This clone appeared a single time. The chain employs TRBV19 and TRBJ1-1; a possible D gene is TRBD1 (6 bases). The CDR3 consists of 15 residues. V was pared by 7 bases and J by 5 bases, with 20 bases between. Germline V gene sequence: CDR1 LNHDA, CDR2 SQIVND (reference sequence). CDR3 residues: CASKRGGAVSTEAFF. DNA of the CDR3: TGTGCCAGTAAGCGGGGGGGCGCGGTTTCTACTGAAGCTTTCTTT.